The T cell receptor beta chain under discussion was sequenced for a study of cytomegalovirus exposure and HLA in healthy donors. Notes on the study in general: Rare TCR sequences dominated, though some public TCRs recurred in many donors. Researchers catalogued about 150 TCR beta chains as cytomegalovirus-associated. The CMV antigen specificity of a few CMV-associated chains was confirmed through in vitro analysis.

Profiling relied on immunoSEQ multiplex PCR, and the TCRdb table lists in-frame clones only, not all of them. The repertoire has 150,000 to 200,000 clones, approximately 86% of them found once; the top ten carry 2% to 2.5%. About this clone itself: Its specificity is not known.

CDR3 length equals 15 residues. V shed 5 bases, J shed 5 bases, and the junction held 6 bases outside the gene matches. The germline gives CDR1 LGHNA, CDR2 YNFKEQ. The V gene is TRBV4-2, the J gene TRBJ2-2, with TRBD1 matching 9 bases. The sequence derives from a man aged 25 to 45 in good health and CMV-seropositive. Sequencing was performed on PBMCs. CDR3 protein: CASSAGQGRTGELFF. DNA for the CDR3: TGTGCCAGCAGCGCGGGACAGGGTAGGACCGGGGAGCTGTTTTTT.